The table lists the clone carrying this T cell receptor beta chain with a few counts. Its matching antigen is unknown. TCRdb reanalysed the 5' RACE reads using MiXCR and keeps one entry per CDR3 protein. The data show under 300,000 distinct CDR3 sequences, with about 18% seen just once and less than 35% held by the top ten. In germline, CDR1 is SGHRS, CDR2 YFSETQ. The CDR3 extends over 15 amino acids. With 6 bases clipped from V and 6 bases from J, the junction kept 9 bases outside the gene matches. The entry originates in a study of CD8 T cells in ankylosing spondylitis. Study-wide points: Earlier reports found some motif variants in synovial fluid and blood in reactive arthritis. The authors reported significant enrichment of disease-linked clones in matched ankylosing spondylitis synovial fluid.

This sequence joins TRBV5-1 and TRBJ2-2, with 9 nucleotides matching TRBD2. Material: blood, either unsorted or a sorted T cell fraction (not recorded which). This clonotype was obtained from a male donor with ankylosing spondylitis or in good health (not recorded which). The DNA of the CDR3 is TGCGCCAGCATCCTCGGGACTAGCTCGGCCGGGGAGCTGTTTTTT. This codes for CASILGTSSAGELFF.